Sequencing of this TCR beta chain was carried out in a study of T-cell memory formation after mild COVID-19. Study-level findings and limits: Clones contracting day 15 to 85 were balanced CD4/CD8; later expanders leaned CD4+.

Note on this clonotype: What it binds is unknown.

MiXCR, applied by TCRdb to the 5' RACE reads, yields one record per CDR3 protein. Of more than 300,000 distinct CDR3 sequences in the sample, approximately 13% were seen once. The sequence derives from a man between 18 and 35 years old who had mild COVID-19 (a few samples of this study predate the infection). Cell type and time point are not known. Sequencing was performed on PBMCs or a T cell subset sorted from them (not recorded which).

The DNA of the CDR3 is TGCGCCAGCAGCCAAGATCTGCCCCGAGGGAGTGAAAAACTGTTTTTT. Residues: CASSQDLPRGSEKLFF. This chain uses TRBV4-3 with TRBJ1-4; D not certain. The CDR3 sequence is 16 residues long. Germline CDR1 is LGHNA and CDR2 is YSLEER. Trimming took off 0 bases at V and 7 bases at J, with 15 bases between the two ends.